These 31 T cell receptor beta chains were all obtained from the same sample, sequenced in a study of shared clonotypes between healthy human individuals. The repertoire was sequenced with immunoSEQ multiplex PCR; TCRdb's copy has only in-frame clones and lacks some. Found here are fewer than 600,000 clones, over 60% of them singletons; the top ten hold around 12%. The sequenced material came from PBMCs. The receptors come from a woman aged 40 to 49 in good health. Some clones in this sample may be carry-over from other donors' samples.

The table lists this clone with many counts. This sequence joins TRBV2 and TRBJ1-4; D unclear. Germline CDR1 is SNHLY and CDR2 is FYNNEI. The V end was cut by 7 bases, the J end by 8 bases, with 17 bases between. The CDR3 length is 14 residues. The CDR3 nucleotides are TGTGCCAGCACCAGGACGGACGGAGGGGAAAAACTGTTTTTT. Protein: CASTRTDGGEKLFF.

The rearrangement uses TRBV23-1 and TRBJ2-1, with 7 bases that match TRBD2. TRBV23-1 is designated an ORF whose function remains uncertain. V dropped 6 bases and J dropped 4; count of bases not matched to a gene: 15. CDR3 length: 17 residues. Here the CDR3 reads CASSPGPRESGYNEQFF. DNA of the CDR3: TGCGCCAGCAGCCCCGGGCCGCGGGAGAGTGGATACAATGAGCAGTTCTTC.

V is TRBV18 and J is TRBJ1-3, with 7 bases lining up with TRBD1. The V gene's germline CDR1 is KGHSH and CDR2 LQKENI. Germline trimming cut 3 bases from V and 2 bases from J; bases unmatched to any gene: 10. This CDR3 contains 17 residues. The CDR3 region is CASSPGVGGTPGNTIYF. The CDR3 DNA is TGTGCCAGCTCACCTGGTGTAGGGGGCACTCCTGGAAACACCATATATTTT.

Written as DNA, the CDR3 is TGTGCCAGCTCACTACTCGACCATGCCACAGATACGCAGTATTTT. The encoded protein is CASSLLDHATDTQYF. The chain has TRBV18 and TRBJ2-3, with D hard to call. From germline, CDR1 is KGHSH and CDR2 LQKENI. The CDR3 spans 15 residues. V lost 4 bases, J lost 2 bases, and 13 bases lay in between.

Concerning this clone: The likely explanation is a read error, given a far larger clone one base away. The chain combines TRBV30 with TRBJ1-1; D is perhaps TRBD1 (6 bases). The germline V gene encodes CDR1 GTSNPN and CDR2 SVGIG (reference sequence). This CDR3 comprises 12 residues. Trimming removed 4 bases from V and 7 bases from J, with 13 bases in between. The CDR3 coding sequence is TGTGCCTGGACTAGACAGGCGAATGAAGCTTTCTTT. Its protein product is CAWTRQANEAFF. The variable domain in full, completed from reference TRBV30 and TRBJ1-1, reads SQTIHQWPATLVQPVGSPLSLECTVEGTSNPNLYWYRQAAGRGLQLLFYSVGIGQISSEVPQNLSASRPQDRQFILSSKKLLLSDSGFYLCAWTRQANEAFFGQGTRLTVV.

The table lists this clone with a few counts. The genes are TRBV28 and TRBJ1-4, with TRBD1 as a possible D gene (5 bases). Between the trimmed V and J ends, which lost 2 bases and 10 bases, there was a span of 14 bases. The CDR3 runs to 14 residues. The germline V gene encodes CDR1 MDHEN and CDR2 SYDVKM. CDR3 DNA: TGTGCCAGCAGTTTAGGACAAGGGAGGGGAAAACTGTTTTTT. The encoded protein is CASSLGQGRGKLFF.

A few counts support this clone. This rearrangement joins TRBV5-1 to TRBJ1-6; D not resolved. The CDR3 totals 14 residues. The germline V gene encodes CDR1 SGHRS and CDR2 YFSETQ. Trimming pared 7 bases from V and 5 bases from J, leaving 13 bases between. CDR3 amino acids: CASGEGFHNSPLHF. CDR3 in DNA: TGCGCCAGCGGGGAAGGTTTCCATAATTCACCCCTCCACTTT.

The J gene is TRBJ2-1, the V gene TRBV5-1; 9 bases fit TRBD1. Germline V gene data show CDR1 as SGHRS and CDR2 as YFSETQ. Trimming at V came to 0 bases and at J to 9 bases, leaving 7 bases not matched to a gene. This CDR3 is 15 amino acids long. CDR3 sequence (DNA): TGCGCCAGCAGCTTGGGCGGGACAGGGTACGGTGAGCAGTTCTTC. Translation gives CASSLGGTGYGEQFF.

The chain recombines TRBV6-5 with TRBJ1-3; D ambiguous. V lost 6 bases to trimming and J lost 0 bases, with 9 bases between them. This CDR3 has 14 residues. The germline gives CDR1 MNHEY, CDR2 SVGAGI. The CDR3, as DNA: TGTGCCAGCAGCCGGGCCCTCTCTGGAAACACCATATATTTT. Translated: CASSRALSGNTIYF.

As concerns this clone: A read error likely explains this, since a far larger clone differs by one base. The identical CDR3 is also encoded by other nucleotide sequences in the sample. The chain joins TRBV6-1 to TRBJ2-6, with D unresolved. This CDR3 comprises 14 residues. V lost 3 bases to trimming and J lost 0 bases, with 3 bases between them. Germline CDR1 is MNHNS and CDR2 is SASEGT. CDR3 sequence: CASSEVSGANVLTF. The DNA for the CDR3 is TGTGCCAGCAGTGAGGTCTCTGGGGCCAACGTCCTGACTTTC.

Concerning this clone itself: This likely stems from a read error, as it lies one base from a far larger clone. Additional DNA sequences in this sample encode the identical CDR3. The V call is TRBV11-2, the J call TRBJ2-7; D remains unclear. Looked up from germline, CDR1 is SGHAT and CDR2 is FQNNGV. Trimming removed 1 base at V and 3 bases at J, with 7 bases between. This CDR3 region has 13 residues. The CDR3 DNA reads as TGTGCCAGCAGCTTAGGTGGTGGCTACGAGCAGTACTTC. Translating gives CASSLGGGYEQYF.

About this clone itself: In the same sample, other DNA sequences code for this CDR3. The V and J genes are TRBV7-2 and TRBJ2-1; TRBD2 agrees at 8 bases. CDR1 is SGHTA, CDR2 FQGNSA, per germline. Trimming at V came to 5 bases and at J to 0 bases, leaving 9 bases not matched to a gene. CDR3 length: 17 residues. The CDR3 DNA reads as TGTGCCAGCAGCCCAGGACTAGCTTTAAGCTCCTACAATGAGCAGTTCTTC. Translated, it gives CASSPGLALSSYNEQFF.

This clone has just a few counts. The rearrangement uses TRBV29-1 and TRBJ2-5; 12 bases are a match to TRBD1. Per the germline V gene, CDR1 is SQVTM and CDR2 is ANQGSEA. The CDR3 has 14 amino acids. The V and J ends lost 6 bases and 4 bases, in that order; junction bases with no gene match: 6. The CDR3 loop is CSVAGQGAGETQYF. Here the CDR3 DNA reads TGCAGCGTAGCGGGACAGGGGGCGGGAGAGACCCAGTACTTC. Using reference TRBV29-1 and TRBJ2-5 for the parts outside the CDR3, the full variable domain is SAVISQKPSRDICQRGTSLTIQCQVDSQVTMMFWYRQQPGQSLTLIATANQGSEATYESGFVIDKFPISRPNLTFSTLTVSNMSPEDSSIYLCSVAGQGAGETQYFGPGTRLLVL.

This clone has a handful of counts. The chain recombines TRBV7-8 with TRBJ2-5; the D is unclear. Between the trimmed V and J ends, which lost 2 bases and 1 base, there was a span of 5 bases. In germline, CDR1 is SGHVS, CDR2 FQNEAQ. This CDR3 comprises 13 residues. The CDR3 nucleotides are TGTGCCAGCAGCTTATGGGGCCAAGAGACCCAGTACTTC. Translated: CASSLWGQETQYF.

This rearrangement joins TRBV27 to TRBJ1-1; D is unclear. The germline CDR1 and CDR2 sequences are MNHEY and SMNVEV (reference sequence). Between the trimmed V and J ends, which lost 6 bases and 8 bases, there was a span of 16 bases. This CDR3 spans 13 amino acids. CDR3 sequence reads: CASRAGSAGEAFF. The CDR3 bases are TGTGCCAGCAGGGCCGGCTCGGCGGGGGAAGCTTTCTTT.

CDR3 bases: TGCGCCAGCAGCTTGTCGGTGGCTGGTAACACCGGGGAGCTGTTTTTT. Translated: CASSLSVAGNTGELFF. The chain links TRBV5-1 to TRBJ2-2; no firm D call. Germline CDR1 is SGHRS and CDR2 is YFSETQ. The CDR3 extends over 16 amino acids. Trimming took 1 base from V and 2 from J, leaving 12 bases between them.

The chain joins TRBV4-3 to TRBJ2-2; possibly TRBD1 or TRBD2 for D (6 bases each). Germline CDR1 LGHNA, CDR2 YSLEER. This CDR3 spans 18 amino acids. V was clipped by 1 base and J by 2 bases, with 17 bases between them. This CDR3 reads CASSQVPGARLNTGELFF. CDR3 coding DNA: TGCGCCAGCAGCCAAGTTCCGGGGGCCAGATTAAACACCGGGGAGCTGTTTTTT.

For the CDR3, the DNA is TGTGCCAGCAGTAAGACAGGGGGTAGGAACTATGGCTACACCTTC. It codes for CASSKTGGRNYGYTF. This sequence joins TRBV28 and TRBJ1-2; 9 bases map to TRBD1. After removal of 5 bases from V and 2 bases from J, the junction contained 6 bases not matched to a gene. Germline CDR1 reads MDHEN; CDR2 reads SYDVKM. The CDR3 is 15 amino acids.

The chain recombines TRBV19 with TRBJ2-3; D ambiguous. This CDR3 region has 16 residues. The V gene's germline CDR1 is LNHDA and CDR2 SQIVND (reference sequence). The germline V and J ends were trimmed by 2 bases and 2 bases, with 14 bases remaining between them. This CDR3 reads CASSIRAAPHTDTQYF. The CDR3 nucleotides are TGTGCCAGTAGTATAAGGGCAGCTCCGCACACAGATACGCAGTATTTT. The full variable domain, rest sourced from reference TRBV19 and TRBJ2-3, is DGGITQSPKYLFRKEGQNVTLSCEQNLNHDAMYWYRQDPGQGLRLIYYSQIVNDFQKGDIAEGYSVSREKKESFPLTVTSAQKNPTAFYLCASSIRAAPHTDTQYFGPGTRLTVL.

On this clone: A read error is possible here, since a much larger clone lies one base away. The chain links TRBV6-5 to TRBJ2-1; D unresolved. The CDR3 is 16 residues long. Looked up from germline, CDR1 is MNHEY and CDR2 is SVGAGI. Trimming removed 2 bases at V and 2 bases at J, with 13 bases between. The CDR3 sequence: CASSYTIQSPYNEQFF. CDR3 in DNA: TGTGCCAGCAGTTACACCATCCAGAGCCCCTACAATGAGCAGTTCTTC.

The rearrangement uses TRBV6-1 and TRBJ1-4; 8 nucleotides match TRBD1. The J segment lost 8 bases and the V segment lost 3 bases, leaving 2 bases of the junction unmatched. Germline assignment: CDR1 MNHNS and CDR2 SASEGT. The CDR3 extends over 13 amino acids. CDR3 sequence (DNA): TGTGCCAGCAGTGAGGACAGGGCGGAAAAACTGTTTTTT. It codes for CASSEDRAEKLFF.

The rearrangement uses TRBV5-4 and TRBJ2-5; the D gene is possibly TRBD2 (6 bases). The V and J ends lost 3 bases and 1 base respectively, with 16 bases between them. CDR3 length: 16 amino acids. CDR1 is SGHNT and CDR2 is YYREEE in the germline V gene (reference sequence). CDR3 nucleotide sequence: TGTGCCAGCAGCTCGCCCCGGGACGGGAGCCAAGAGACCCAGTACTTC. Translated, it gives CASSSPRDGSQETQYF.

In nucleotides, the CDR3 is TGTGCCAGCAGCGACCAGGCGGGAGGAACCAGGGAGTACTTC. This codes for CASSDQAGGTREYF. The chain is built from TRBV7-8 and TRBJ2-5; 8 positions agree with TRBD2. Germline V gives CDR1 SGHVS, CDR2 FQNEAQ. This CDR3 has 14 amino acids. V gave up 5 bases and J gave up 12 bases; unmatched junction bases: 14. Using reference TRBV7-8 and TRBJ2-5 for the parts outside the CDR3, the full variable domain is GAGVSQSPRYKVAKRGQDVALRCDPISGHVSLFWYQQALGQGPEFLTYFQNEAQLDKSGLPSDRFFAERPEGSVSTLKIQRTQQEDSAVYLCASSDQAGGTREYFGPGTRLLVL.

With respect to this clone: This sample includes further DNA sequences coding for the same CDR3. The chain links TRBV28 to TRBJ1-3, with TRBD1 identical over 7 bases. V dropped 1 base and J dropped 4; count of bases not matched to a gene: 1. The CDR3 is 14 residues long. CDR1 and CDR2 from the germline V gene are MDHEN and SYDVKM. CDR3 sequence reads: CASSLLGGGNTIYF. In DNA, the CDR3 is TGTGCCAGCAGTTTATTAGGGGGCGGAAACACCATATATTTT. The variable domain in full, completed from reference TRBV28 and TRBJ1-3, reads DVKVTQSSRYLVKRTGEKVFLECVQDMDHENMFWYRQDPGLGLRLIYFSYDVKMKEKGDIPEGYSVSREKKERFSLILESASTNQTSMYLCASSLLGGGNTIYFGEGSWLTVV.

This rearrangement joins TRBV5-1 to TRBJ2-2, with 8 bases aligning to TRBD1. After removal of 6 bases from V and 0 bases from J, the junction contained 7 bases not matched to a gene. Germline loops: CDR1 SGHRS, CDR2 YFSETQ. The CDR3 runs 16 residues. The CDR3 loop reads CASKTGDRTNTGELFF. CDR3 DNA sequence: TGCGCCAGCAAGACAGGGGACAGAACGAACACCGGGGAGCTGTTTTTT.

The sample holds a few counts of this clone. V and J are TRBV7-8 and TRBJ1-5; D not certain. Germline assignment: CDR1 SGHVS and CDR2 FQNEAQ. V was trimmed by 4 bases and J by 4 bases, leaving 8 bases between them. CDR3 length: 13 amino acids. CDR3 amino acids: CASSSLQNQPQHF. CDR3 nucleotides: TGTGCCAGCAGCTCATTACAGAATCAGCCCCAGCATTTT.

The V gene is TRBV4-3, the J gene TRBJ1-2; 7 nucleotides align to TRBD1. The trim removed 0 bases at V and 4 bases at J, leaving 8 bases unmatched. The CDR3 totals 16 residues. Germline-derived CDR1 and CDR2 are LGHNA and YSLEER. The CDR3, as DNA: TGCGCCAGCAGCCAAGAAGGGGGCTCAGGGCGCTATGGCTACACCTTC. Encoded protein: CASSQEGGSGRYGYTF.

V gene TRBV18 combines with J gene TRBJ1-2; D is uncertain. This CDR3 is built from 16 residues. CDR1 and CDR2 (germline): KGHSH, LQKENI. V was trimmed by 1 base and J by 2 bases, leaving 14 bases between them. CDR3: CASSPRATESNYGYTF. The DNA for the CDR3 is TGTGCCAGCTCACCACGGGCAACCGAATCAAACTATGGCTACACCTTC.

The sample holds one count of this clone. For the CDR3, the DNA is TGCGCCAGCAGTGAGTCGACAGGGGTAGGCTACACCTTC. This sequence encodes CASSESTGVGYTF. V is TRBV10-2 and J is TRBJ1-2; 8 bases line up with TRBD1. CDR1 WSHSY and CDR2 SAAADI come from the germline V gene. The CDR3 contains 13 residues. The V and J ends lost 0 bases and 8 bases, in that order; junction bases with no gene match: 2.

V gene TRBV19 combines with J gene TRBJ2-7; D call uncertain. This CDR3 comprises 14 residues. From germline, CDR1 is LNHDA and CDR2 SQIVND (reference sequence). Trimming cost V 3 bases and J 8 bases, with 17 bases left between them. Written as DNA, the CDR3 is TGTGCCAGTAGTATGTCAAGTGCCGTGCCGCAGCAGTACTTC. Amino acid sequence: CASSMSSAVPQQYF.

V and J are TRBV6-6 and TRBJ2-1; 7 bases map to TRBD2. The CDR3 runs 15 residues. Per the germline V gene, CDR1 is MNHNY and CDR2 is SVGAGI (reference sequence). The V segment lost 7 bases and the J segment 0 bases; nucleotides outside the gene matches: 6. Written as DNA, the CDR3 is TGTGCCAGCATTAGGGGCGGGAGCTCCTACAATGAGCAGTTCTTC. Residues: CASIRGGSSYNEQFF.